This T cell receptor beta chain was obtained from a study of Ad26.COV2.S vaccination and SARS-CoV-2 variants. Across the study: By the intramuscular route, Ad26.COV2.S was given once, or twice 56 days apart. Study-wide results and limits: Placebo recipients trailed vaccine recipients in spike-specific TCR breadth.

Sequencing used immunoSEQ multiplex PCR; TCRdb keeps in-frame clones, though not all of them. This sample has fewer than 500,000 clones, with 80% to 95% found just once. Documented treatment: over 15 received Ad26.COV2.S at low or high dose, single or two shots; 5 received placebo; per-sample allocation not given. Sampling occurred on day 63 after the first vaccine or placebo injection. Boston hosted the donor, who was an adult aged 18-55 years. Regarding this clone: Its specificity is not known.

Germline V gene lookup returns CDR1 SGHTA and CDR2 FQGNSA. This CDR3 has 14 amino acids. Trimming removed 1 base from V and 6 bases from J, with 10 bases in between. This clonotype was sampled from a person aged 18-65 years who received the Ad26.COV2.S COVID-19 vaccine or a placebo. The chain is built from TRBV7-2 and TRBJ2-1; D unclear. This specimen was peripheral blood, taken in a trial of Ad26.COV2.S vaccine versus placebo. CDR3 nucleotide sequence: TGTGCCAGCAGCTTAGTTTCATCTCCCAATGAGCAGTTCTTC. This codes for CASSLVSSPNEQFF.